The 18 T cell receptor beta chains below come from one sample, sequenced in a study of Ad26.COV2.S vaccination and SARS-CoV-2 variants. Clones were read by immunoSEQ multiplex PCR, and TCRdb kept only the in-frame ones, dropping some. The sample consists of 350,000 to 450,000 clones, about 89% of them appearing once. The treatment denotes: 19 received Ad26.COV2.S at low or high dose, single or two shots; several received placebo; per-sample allocation not given. Sampling happened 63 days after the first vaccine or placebo injection. The material was peripheral blood, obtained in a trial of Ad26.COV2.S vaccine versus placebo. Receptors were obtained from a person aged 18-60 years who received the Ad26.COV2.S COVID-19 vaccine or a placebo.

The gene calls are TRBV28 and TRBJ2-7; D gene unclear. The CDR3 spans 14 residues. Trimming removed 7 bases from V and 2 bases from J, with 15 bases in between. The V gene's germline CDR1 is MDHEN and CDR2 SYDVKM. The CDR3 DNA reads as TGTGCCAGCAACGCTGATGGGGTAACCTACGAGCAGTACTTC. Translated, it gives CASNADGVTYEQYF.

The V call is TRBV24-1, the J call TRBJ1-1; 9 bases line up with TRBD1. Germline CDR1 reads KGHDR; CDR2 reads SFDVKD. The CDR3 length is 14 residues. V lost 6 bases and J lost 4; bases outside the gene matches: 5. The CDR3 DNA follows: TGTGCCACCAGTCCCGGGACAGGGAGCACTGAAGCTTTCTTT. Translating gives CATSPGTGSTEAFF.

The chain uses TRBV5-1 and TRBJ2-5, with 9 bases that match TRBD1. The CDR3 is 14 amino acids. Germline trimming cut 6 bases from V and 2 bases from J; bases unmatched to any gene: 5. The germline V gene encodes CDR1 SGHRS and CDR2 YFSETQ. The CDR3 DNA is TGCGCCAGCACCGGACAGGGGTGGCAAGAGACCCAGTACTTC. Amino acids: CASTGQGWQETQYF. Supplemented by reference TRBV5-1 and TRBJ2-5, the full variable domain reads KAGVTQTPRYLIKTRGQQVTLSCSPISGHRSVSWYQQTPGQGLQFLFEYFSETQRNKGNFPGRFSGRQFSNSRSEMNVSTLELGDSALYLCASTGQGWQETQYFGPGTRLLVL.

The chain is built from TRBV28 and TRBJ2-4; TRBD2 matches at 7 bases. Germline V lookup: CDR1 MDHEN, CDR2 SYDVKM. V shed 2 bases, J shed 7 bases, and the junction held 8 bases outside the gene matches. The length of the CDR3 is 15 residues. The CDR3 DNA reads as TGTGCCAGCAGTTTACCCCCTCGACTAGCCAACATTCAGTACTTC. It is translated as CASSLPPRLANIQYF. The complete variable domain, with remaining parts taken from reference TRBV28 and TRBJ2-4, reads DVKVTQSSRYLVKRTGEKVFLECVQDMDHENMFWYRQDPGLGLRLIYFSYDVKMKEKGDIPEGYSVSREKKERFSLILESASTNQTSMYLCASSLPPRLANIQYFGAGTRLSVL.

V and J are TRBV12-2 and TRBJ1-3. TRBV12-2 is shown as a pseudogene. This CDR3 has 15 amino acids. CDR3 region: CASRLGPGSGNTIYF. DNA for the CDR3: TGTGCAAGTCGCTTAGGTCCGGGTTCTGGAAACACCATATATTTT.

The chain uses TRBV7-9 and TRBJ2-5; perhaps D is TRBD1 or TRBD2 (5 bases each). The CDR3 consists of 12 residues. Germline CDR1 is SEHNR and CDR2 is FQNEAQ (reference sequence). Between the trimmed V and J ends, which lost 4 bases and 5 bases, there was a span of 8 bases. The CDR3 sequence: CASSSGTETQYF. The CDR3 DNA follows: TGTGCCAGCAGCTCGGGGACGGAGACCCAGTACTTC.

V usage is TRBV5-1 and J usage is TRBJ2-5, with D hard to call. Germline V gene lookup returns CDR1 SGHRS and CDR2 YFSETQ. The CDR3 runs to 15 residues. Trimming cost V 3 bases and J 1 base, with 13 bases left between them. CDR3 amino acids: CASSYWPTIQETQYF. The CDR3 DNA sequence: TGCGCCAGCAGCTATTGGCCAACTATCCAAGAGACCCAGTACTTC.

As for this clone: Other DNA sequences in the sample encode the same CDR3. V gene TRBV7-9 combines with J gene TRBJ2-5; TRBD2 might be the D (5 bases). Germline loops: CDR1 SEHNR, CDR2 FQNEAQ (reference sequence). V dropped 1 base and J dropped 4 bases, with 10 bases sitting between them. This CDR3 is built from 14 residues. The CDR3 loop reads CASSLEGRGETQYF. As DNA, the CDR3 is TGTGCCAGCAGCTTAGAAGGACGGGGAGAGACCCAGTACTTC.

The gene calls are TRBV6-2 or TRBV6-3 and TRBJ2-7, with TRBD2 identical over 7 bases. V lost 6 bases to trimming and J lost 4 bases; unmatched junction nucleotides: 9. CDR1 and CDR2 from the germline V gene are MNHEY and SVGEGT. The CDR3 has 14 amino acids. CDR3 DNA: TGTGCCAGCAGCCCCGCGAGCGGGACTTACGAGCAGTACTTC. This codes for CASSPASGTYEQYF.

The genes are TRBV7-8 and TRBJ1-1, with 8 nucleotides matching TRBD1. V trimming: 0 bases; J trimming: 8 bases; junction bases outside the gene matches: 8. From germline, CDR1 is SGHVS and CDR2 FQNEAQ. The CDR3 loop spans 15 amino acids. The CDR3 spells CASSLATGGSTEAFF. CDR3 in DNA: TGTGCCAGCAGCTTAGCTACAGGGGGATCGACCGAAGCTTTCTTT.

J is TRBJ1-3 and V is TRBV30; D not certain. The CDR3 covers 14 residues. Germline CDR1 GTSNPN, CDR2 SVGIG (reference sequence). Trimming stripped 0 bases from V and 3 bases from J, with 9 bases between. CDR3 protein: CAWSVGQGGNTIYF. Here the CDR3 DNA reads TGTGCCTGGAGTGTTGGCCAAGGTGGAAACACCATATATTTT.

The chain employs TRBV5-4 and TRBJ2-5; TRBD1 aligns across 8 bases. Germline CDR1 reads SGHNT; CDR2 reads YYREEE (reference sequence). CDR3 length: 13 amino acids. V shed 4 bases, J shed 4 bases, and the junction held 3 bases outside the gene matches. CDR3 residues: CASSDTGGETQYF. CDR3 in DNA: TGTGCCAGCAGCGATACAGGGGGAGAGACCCAGTACTTC.

CDR3 sequence: CASSLARATLVGAGELFF. DNA for the CDR3: TGTGCCAGCAGCTTGGCCAGAGCCACCTTGGTAGGGGCCGGGGAGCTGTTTTTT. The chain uses TRBV5-4 and TRBJ2-2; possibly TRBD1 for D (5 bases). CDR1 and CDR2 (germline): SGHNT, YYREEE (reference sequence). V was pared by 0 bases and J by 6 bases, with 21 bases between. The length of the CDR3 is 18 residues.

The chain carries TRBV7-2 and TRBJ2-5; weak D call: TRBD1 (6 bases). Deletions cut 1 base from V and 1 base from J, with 10 bases between. Germline CDR1 reads SGHTA; CDR2 reads FQGNSA. CDR3 length: 15 residues. DNA of the CDR3: TGTGCCAGCAGCTTAGTAGGGACACCCCAAGAGACCCAGTACTTC. As protein: CASSLVGTPQETQYF.

The V gene is TRBV2, the J gene TRBJ1-5, with TRBD1 matching over 7 bases. The CDR3 sequence is 14 residues long. The J segment lost 2 bases and the V segment lost 5 bases, leaving 3 bases of the junction unmatched. In germline, CDR1 is SNHLY, CDR2 FYNNEI. CDR3 in DNA: TGTGCCAGCAGTTTCGACAGGGGCAATCAGCCCCAGCATTTT. Translation gives CASSFDRGNQPQHF.

The chain employs TRBV7-2 and TRBJ1-1; the D gene is possibly TRBD1 (5 bases). CDR1 and CDR2 (germline): SGHTA, FQGNSA. CDR3 length: 14 amino acids. Trimming pared 4 bases from V and 0 bases from J, leaving 9 bases between. In nucleotides, the CDR3 is TGTGCCAGCAGCTACGGACAAGTGAACACTGAAGCTTTCTTT. Amino acids: CASSYGQVNTEAFF.

The V and J genes are TRBV18 and TRBJ2-1; either TRBD1 or TRBD2 may supply D (5 bases each). V lost 6 bases, J lost 6 bases, and 15 bases lay in between. Germline V CDR1 and CDR2: KGHSH, LQKENI. CDR3 length: 14 amino acids. CDR3 sequence (DNA): TGTGCCAGCTCTCGACAAGGGACGTTCAATGAGCAGTTCTTC. Protein product: CASSRQGTFNEQFF.

This clone appeared once. This sequence joins TRBV9 and TRBJ2-3, with D maybe TRBD1 (6 bases). V was cut by 2 bases and J by 5 bases, with 15 bases left in between. The CDR3 contains 15 residues. Germline V gene data show CDR1 as SGDLS and CDR2 as YYNGEE. CDR3 in amino acids: CASSVEGGSGDTQYF. In nucleotides, the CDR3 is TGTGCCAGCAGCGTGGAAGGGGGTAGTGGAGATACGCAGTATTTT.